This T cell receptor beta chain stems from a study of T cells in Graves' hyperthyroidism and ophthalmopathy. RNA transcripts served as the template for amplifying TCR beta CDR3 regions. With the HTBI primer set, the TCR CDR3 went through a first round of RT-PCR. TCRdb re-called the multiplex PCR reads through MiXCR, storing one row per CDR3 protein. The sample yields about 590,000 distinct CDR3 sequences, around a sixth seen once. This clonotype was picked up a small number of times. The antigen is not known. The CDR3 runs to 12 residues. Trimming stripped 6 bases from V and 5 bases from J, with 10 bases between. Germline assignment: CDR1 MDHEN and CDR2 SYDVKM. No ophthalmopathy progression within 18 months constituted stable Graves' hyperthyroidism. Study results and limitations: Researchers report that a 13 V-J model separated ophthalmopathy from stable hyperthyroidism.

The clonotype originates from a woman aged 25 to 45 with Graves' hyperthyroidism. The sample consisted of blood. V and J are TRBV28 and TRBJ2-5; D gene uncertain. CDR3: CASRVGGETQYF. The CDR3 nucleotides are TGTGCCAGCAGAGTGGGTGGCGAGACCCAGTACTTC.